This T cell receptor beta chain is from a study of identical twins. Overall study results and limits: Within monozygotic twins, out-of-frame TCR alpha sharing was underestimated by the models.

This CDR3 spans 16 amino acids. V shed 3 bases and J 5 bases; nucleotides not matched to a gene: 12. Germline values: CDR1 LNHDA, CDR2 SQIVND (reference sequence). TCRdb reprocessed the 5' RACE reads via MiXCR and lists one record per CDR3 protein. The sample has 300,000 to 400,000 distinct CDR3 sequences, 9% to 15% seen once. The table lists this clonotype with a few counts. The target antigen is unknown. This sample was also put to use in a study of yellow fever vaccine responses in identical twins.

The sample taken for sequencing was CD8+ T cells sorted from blood. This chain uses TRBV19 with TRBJ2-5; 7 bases match TRBD2. The clonotype comes from a woman under 30 in good health. CDR3 DNA sequence: TGTGCCAGTAGTATCAGTTGGCTAGCGGCTAGGGAGACCCAGTACTTC. This sequence encodes CASSISWLAARETQYF.